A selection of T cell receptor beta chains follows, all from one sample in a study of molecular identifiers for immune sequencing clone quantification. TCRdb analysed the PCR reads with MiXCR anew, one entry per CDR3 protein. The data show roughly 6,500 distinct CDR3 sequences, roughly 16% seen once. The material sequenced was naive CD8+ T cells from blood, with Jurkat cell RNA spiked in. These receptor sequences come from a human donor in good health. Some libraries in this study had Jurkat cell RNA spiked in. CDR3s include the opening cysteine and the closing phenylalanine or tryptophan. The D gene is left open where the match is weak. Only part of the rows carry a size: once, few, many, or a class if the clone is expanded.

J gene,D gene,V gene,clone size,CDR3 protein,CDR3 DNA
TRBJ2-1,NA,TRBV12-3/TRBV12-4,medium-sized,CASSLEQGPYNEQFF,TGTGCCAGCAGTTTAGAGCAGGGGCCCTACAATGAGCAGTTCTTC
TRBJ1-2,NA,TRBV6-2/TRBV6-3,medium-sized,CASTLIRSYGYTF,TGTGCCAGCACCTTAATACGATCGTATGGCTACACCTTC
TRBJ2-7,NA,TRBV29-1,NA,CSVTDSAYEQYF,TGCAGCGTGACAGATAGCGCCTACGAGCAGTACTTC
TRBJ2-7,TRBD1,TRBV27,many,CASKLGQGVTYEQYF,TGTGCCAGCAAACTTGGACAGGGGGTGACCTACGAGCAGTACTTC
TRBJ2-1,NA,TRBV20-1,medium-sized,CSVKQGFPTYNEQFF,TGCAGTGTTAAACAGGGTTTCCCCACCTACAATGAGCAGTTCTTC
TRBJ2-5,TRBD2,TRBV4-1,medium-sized,CASSQEGPGLGETQYF,TGCGCCAGCAGCCAAGAGGGTCCGGGACTAGGAGAGACCCAGTACTTC
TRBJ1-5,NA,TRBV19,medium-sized,CASSTGYQPQHF,TGTGCCAGTAGTACCGGTTATCAGCCCCAGCATTTT
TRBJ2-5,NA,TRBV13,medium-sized,CASSHRQLQETQYF,TGTGCCAGCAGCCACCGACAGCTCCAAGAGACCCAGTACTTC
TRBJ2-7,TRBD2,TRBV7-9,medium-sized,CASSLLASGGYEQYF,TGTGCCAGCAGCTTACTGGCTAGCGGGGGTTACGAGCAGTACTTC
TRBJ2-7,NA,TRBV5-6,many,CASSLRQGYEQYF,TGTGCCAGCAGCTTGCGGCAGGGTTACGAGCAGTACTTC
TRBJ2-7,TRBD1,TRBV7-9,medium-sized,CASSPNTDRGHEQYF,TGTGCCAGCAGCCCGAACACCGACAGGGGCCACGAGCAGTACTTC
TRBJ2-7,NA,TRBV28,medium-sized,CASSLFDPSYEQYF,TGTGCCAGCAGTTTATTTGATCCGTCCTACGAGCAGTACTTC
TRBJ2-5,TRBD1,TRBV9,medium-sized,CATTSTGAPWETQYF,TGTGCCACAACATCAACAGGGGCCCCGTGGGAGACCCAGTACTTC
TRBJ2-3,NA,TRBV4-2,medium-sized,CASSQNEAGPPQQYF,TGTGCCAGCAGCCAAAATGAAGCGGGCCCTCCTCAGCAGTATTTT
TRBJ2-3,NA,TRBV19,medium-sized,CASSPANKDTDTQYF,TGTGCCAGTAGCCCCGCGAATAAGGACACAGATACGCAGTATTTT
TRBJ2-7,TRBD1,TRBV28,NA,CARSSIRQGARYEQCF,TGTGCCAGGAGTTCTATAAGACAGGGGGCACGGTACGAGCAGTGCTTC
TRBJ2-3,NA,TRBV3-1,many,CASSPDRGLSSGDTQYF,TGTGCCAGCAGCCCCGACCGCGGGTTGTCGTCCGGAGATACGCAGTATTTT
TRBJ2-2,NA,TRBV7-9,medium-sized,CASSPENSGELFF,TGTGCCAGCAGCCCTGAAAACTCCGGGGAGCTGTTTTTT
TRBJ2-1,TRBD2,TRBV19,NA,CASSFPGLARDEQFF,TGTGCCAGTAGTTTTCCGGGACTAGCGAGGGATGAGCAGTTCTTC
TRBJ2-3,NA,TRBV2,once,CATPGERGAADTQYF,TGTGCCACCCCGGGGGAACGGGGGGCTGCAGATACGCAGTATTTC
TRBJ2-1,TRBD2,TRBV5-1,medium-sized,CASSFQAGAYNEQFF,TGCGCCAGCAGCTTCCAAGCGGGAGCCTACAATGAGCAGTTCTTC
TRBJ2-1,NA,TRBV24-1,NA,CATSDSYARAIDSYNEQLF,TGTGCCACCAGTGATTCTTATGCCCGGGCTATTGACTCCTACAATGAGCAGCTCTTC
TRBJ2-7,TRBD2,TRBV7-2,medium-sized,CASSSLPYLAGVDEQYF,TGTGCCAGCAGCTCCTTACCCTACCTAGCGGGAGTTGACGAGCAGTACTTC
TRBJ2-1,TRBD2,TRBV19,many,CASGGERRSYNEQFF,TGTGCCAGCGGGGGGGAACGAAGGTCCTACAATGAGCAGTTCTTC
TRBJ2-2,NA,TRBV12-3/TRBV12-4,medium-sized,CASSLARGQGTGELFF,TGTGCCAGCAGTTTAGCCCGCGGACAAGGCACCGGGGAGCTGTTTTTT
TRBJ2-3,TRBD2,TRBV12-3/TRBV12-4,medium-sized,CASSLRGGTDTQYF,TGTGCCAGCAGTTTGCGGGGGGGCACAGATACGCAGTATTTT
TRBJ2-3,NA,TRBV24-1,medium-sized,CATSESTGFTDTQYF,TGTGCCACCAGTGAATCGACAGGATTCACAGATACGCAGTATTTT
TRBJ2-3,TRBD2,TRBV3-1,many,CASSQDRGLAGPTDTQYF,TGTGCCAGCAGCCAAGATCGAGGACTAGCGGGACCCACAGATACGCAGTATTTT
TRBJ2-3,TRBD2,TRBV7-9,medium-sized,CASSLSGWRGADTQYF,TGTGCCAGCAGCTTAAGTGGATGGCGGGGGGCAGATACGCAGTATTTT
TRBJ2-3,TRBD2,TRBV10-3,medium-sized,CAISNSGSTDTQYF,TGTGCCATCAGTAATAGCGGGAGCACAGATACGCAGTATTTT
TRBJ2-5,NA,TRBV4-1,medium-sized,CASSQGGWGELQETQYF,TGCGCCAGCAGCCAAGGGGGTTGGGGGGAACTACAAGAGACCCAGTACTTC
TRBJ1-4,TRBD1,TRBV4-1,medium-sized,CASSQPWLGTAEKLFF,TGCGCCAGCAGCCAACCTTGGCTTGGGACAGCAGAAAAACTGTTTTTT
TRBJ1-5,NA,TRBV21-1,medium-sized,CASSKPLPTVNQPQHF,TGTGCCAGCAGCAAACCCCTGCCCACCGTCAATCAGCCCCAGCATTTT
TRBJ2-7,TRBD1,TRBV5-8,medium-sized,CASSLGRGPYEQYF,TGTGCCAGCAGCTTGGGTAGGGGGCCCTACGAGCAGTACTTC
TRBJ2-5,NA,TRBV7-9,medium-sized,CASSAGNQETQYF,TGTGCCAGCAGCGCCGGGAACCAAGAGACCCAGTACTTC
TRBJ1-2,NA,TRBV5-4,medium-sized,CASSLNDRSLYGYTF,TGTGCCAGCAGCTTGAACGACAGGTCCCTCTATGGCTACACCTTC
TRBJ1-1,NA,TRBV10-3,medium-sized,CAIKQGPTEAFF,TGTGCCATCAAACAGGGACCCACTGAAGCTTTCTTT
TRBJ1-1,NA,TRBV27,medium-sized,CASGPRGQNTEAFF,TGTGCCAGCGGGCCAAGGGGCCAGAACACTGAAGCTTTCTTT
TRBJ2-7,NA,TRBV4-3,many,CASSPDWSGPYEQYF,TGCGCCAGCAGCCCAGATTGGAGCGGGCCCTACGAGCAGTACTTC
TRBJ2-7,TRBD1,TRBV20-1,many,CSARDWGTGQYEQYF,TGCAGTGCTAGAGATTGGGGGACAGGGCAATACGAGCAGTACTTC